This T cell receptor beta chain comes out of a study of follicular helper T cells after annual influenza vaccination. About the research overall: After each seasonal flu vaccination, blood came on days 0, 7 and 28.

Time point meaning: 2015-2016 season, pre-vaccination. This CDR3 is 13 amino acids long. CDR1 is LNHDA, CDR2 SQIVND, per germline (reference sequence). V lost 4 bases to trimming and J lost 6 bases; unmatched junction nucleotides: 2. The method was immunoSEQ multiplex PCR; TCRdb's version includes in-frame clones alone and lacks a portion of them. The table has about 14,000 clones, roughly 80% seen once. The chain is built from TRBV19 and TRBJ2-1, with 8 bases matching TRBD1. The starting material was CXCR5- memory CD4+ T cells sorted from blood, obtained on the day of influenza vaccination. The TCR was taken from an adult who received the influenza vaccine. The CDR3 sequence: CASSTDRVNEQFF. The CDR3, as DNA: TGTGCCAGTAGTACGGACAGGGTCAATGAGCAGTTCTTC.